Presented here are 31 T cell receptor beta chains from one specimen sequenced in a study of CDR3 diversity in severe acne. TCRdb analysed the PCR reads with MiXCR anew, one entry per CDR3 protein. The repertoire includes over 100,000 distinct CDR3 sequences, 51% of them detected once, and roughly 12% sits in the top ten. Input material: blood. Receptors originate from a male donor with acne.

Remarks on this clonotype: A much larger clonotype is one base distant, so this may be a read error. The V and J genes are TRBV11-3 and TRBJ2-7; no clear D. Trimming shortened V by 1 base and J by 3 bases, and 7 bases separated the two germline ends. This CDR3 contains 13 residues. Germline V gives CDR1 SGHNT, CDR2 YENEEA. DNA of the CDR3: TGTGCCAGCAGCTTAGGGGTGGACTACGAGCAGTACGTC. Translated, it gives CASSLGVDYEQYV.

The chain carries TRBV5-6 and TRBJ2-2; 9 bases agree with TRBD1. The CDR3 spans 15 residues. Trimming removed 5 bases from V and 3 bases from J; junction bases left unmatched: 5. CDR1 is SGHDT and CDR2 is YYEEEE in the germline V gene. The CDR3 sequence: CASRAQGAYTGELFF. DNA of the CDR3: TGTGCCAGCAGAGCACAGGGGGCTTACACCGGGGAGCTGTTTTTT. Full variable domain (remainder filled in from reference TRBV5-6 and TRBJ2-2): DAGVTQSPTHLIKTRGQQVTLRCSPKSGHDTVSWYQQALGQGPQFIFQYYEEEERQRGNFPDRFSGHQFPNYSSELNVNALLLGDSALYLCASRAQGAYTGELFFGEGSRLTVL.

This clonotype was found many times. The chain joins TRBV5-1 to TRBJ1-5; tentatively, D is TRBD1 (5 bases). Germline V CDR1 and CDR2: SGHRS, YFSETQ. V was shortened by 0 bases and J by 0 bases, with 10 bases between the two germline ends. This CDR3 has 16 residues. The CDR3 loop is CASSLVGTHSNQPQHF. Written as DNA, the CDR3 is TGCGCCAGCAGCTTGGTGGGGACCCATAGCAATCAGCCCCAGCATTTT.

This chain links TRBV28 with TRBJ1-5; the D gene is possibly TRBD1 (6 bases). This CDR3 is built from 15 residues. V lost 7 bases, J lost 2 bases, and 15 bases lay in between. Germline-derived CDR1 and CDR2 are MDHEN and SYDVKM. Written as DNA, the CDR3 is TGTGCCAGCAAAGAACAGGGAGGGGGCAATCAGCCCCAGCATTTT. Translation: CASKEQGGGNQPQHF.

This clonotype was observed many times. The chain combines TRBV19 with TRBJ2-1; D not resolved. Germline CDR1 and CDR2: LNHDA and SQIVND (reference sequence). Trimming cost V 7 bases and J 8 bases, with 18 bases left between them. This CDR3 has 14 amino acids. This CDR3 reads CASNTDHLEHEQFF. CDR3 nucleotide sequence: TGTGCCAGTAATACGGACCACCTAGAACATGAGCAGTTCTTC.

The genes are TRBV2 and TRBJ2-5; 8 positions match TRBD1. J gave up 4 bases and V 6 bases, and 10 bases lay outside the gene matches. Germline V CDR1 and CDR2: SNHLY, FYNNEI. The CDR3 consists of 15 residues. The DNA of the CDR3 is TGTGCCAGCAGACCCGGGACAGGCTTGGGAGAGACCCAGTACTTC. It yields the protein CASRPGTGLGETQYF.

The chain links TRBV7-9 to TRBJ1-5, with 10 bases that match TRBD1. This CDR3 is built from 16 residues. J lost 1 base, V lost 5 bases, and 5 bases had no gene match. Germline V gene lookup returns CDR1 SEHNR and CDR2 FQNEAQ (reference sequence). The CDR3 DNA follows: TGTGCCAGCAGCCGCGGACAGGGGGGGAGCAATCAGCCCCAGCATTTT. Translating it yields CASSRGQGGSNQPQHF.

A note on this clonotype: A much larger clonotype is one base distant, so this may be a read error. V and J are TRBV2 and TRBJ2-3; D uncertain. The CDR3 runs to 13 residues. The V gene lost 4 bases and the J gene lost 5 bases, with 10 bases spanning the gap. Germline V gives CDR1 SNHLY, CDR2 FYNNEI. The CDR3 coding sequence is TGTGCCAGCAGTGCGTTAGCAGGAGATACGCAGTATTTT. This encodes CASSALAGDTQYF.

About this clonotype itself: A much bigger clone sits one base away, suggesting this may be a read error. The conserved phenylalanine or tryptophan is not found at the CDR3 terminus, so this likely reflects a read error. This chain joins TRBV7-9 and TRBJ2-2, with 7 bases identical to TRBD1. V lost 11 bases to trimming and J lost 6 bases; unmatched junction nucleotides: 9. CDR3 length equals 13 residues. Germline V lookup: CDR1 SEHNR, CDR2 FQNEAQ (reference sequence). The DNA of the CDR3 is TGTGCCCATTCGAACAGGGGAGCCGGGGAGCTGTTTTCT. This sequence encodes CAHSNRGAGELFS.

The chain uses TRBV13 and TRBJ1-3; D may be TRBD1 (5 bases). Germline-derived CDR1 and CDR2 are PRHDT and FYEKMQ (reference sequence). The CDR3 has 15 residues. Trimming cost V 3 bases and J 1 base, with 10 bases left between them. This chain's CDR3 is CASSFAGSSGNTIYF. As DNA, the CDR3 is TGTGCCAGCAGCTTCGCAGGGTCATCTGGAAACACCATATATTTT.

This clonotype is medium-sized by share. The chain uses TRBV19 and TRBJ2-1; D call uncertain. The CDR3 contains 14 residues. Germline CDR1 LNHDA, CDR2 SQIVND (reference sequence). The V end was cut by 3 bases, the J end by 6 bases, with 12 bases between. The CDR3 region is CASSIRSNRNEQFF. DNA of the CDR3: TGTGCCAGTAGTATCCGTAGTAATCGCAATGAGCAGTTCTTC.

The V and J genes are TRBV7-3 and TRBJ2-7; 10 nucleotides agree with TRBD2. Germline CDR1 and CDR2: SGHTA and FQGTGA. V was pared by 5 bases and J by 7 bases, with 11 bases of the junction left unmatched. The CDR3 extends over 15 amino acids. The CDR3 bases are TGTGCCAGCAGCCTCCTAGCGGGAGTTACCGGGGAGCAGTACTTC. Protein: CASSLLAGVTGEQYF.

This clonotype was observed a handful of times. This clone may be a read error of a much larger clone one base away. Likely a read error: the CDR3 ends without its conserved phenylalanine or tryptophan. The V call is TRBV20-1, the J call TRBJ2-1, with a tentative D call TRBD2 (6 bases). This CDR3 is built from 14 residues. Germline V gives CDR1 DFQATT, CDR2 SNEGSKA (reference sequence). The V end was cut by 1 base, the J end by 2 bases, with 9 bases between. CDR3 in DNA: TGCAGTGCTAGAGTAGCGGACACCTACAATGAGCAGTTCCTC. Translated: CSARVADTYNEQFL.

This clonotype was detected many times. The V gene is TRBV24-1, the J gene TRBJ2-7; TRBD2 agrees at 8 bases. Losses at the gene ends were 6 bases for V and 3 bases for J; bases not matched to a gene: 0. Per the germline V gene, CDR1 is KGHDR and CDR2 is SFDVKD. The CDR3 runs to 12 residues. CDR3 sequence reads: CATSTSGYEQYF. CDR3 DNA sequence: TGTGCCACCAGTACTAGCGGCTACGAGCAGTACTTC.

J is TRBJ2-3 and V is TRBV13, with D tentatively TRBD1 or TRBD2 (6 bases each). This CDR3 has 16 residues. CDR1 and CDR2 (germline): PRHDT, FYEKMQ (reference sequence). With 3 bases removed from V and 0 bases from J, the gap between germline ends came to 13 bases. The CDR3 region is CASSLRGDASTDTQYF. The CDR3 region has the DNA TGTGCCAGCAGCTTGAGGGGGGACGCTAGCACAGATACGCAGTATTTT.

The chain employs TRBV19 and TRBJ1-2; 7 nucleotides line up with TRBD1. The V and J ends lost 8 bases and 4 bases, in that order; junction bases with no gene match: 7. Per the germline V gene, CDR1 is LNHDA and CDR2 is SQIVND (reference sequence). There are 13 residues in the CDR3. CDR3 region: CASSQGRVYGYTF. As DNA, the CDR3 is TGTGCCAGTTCACAGGGGCGCGTCTATGGCTACACCTTC.

On this clonotype: A much larger clone is a single base away; this may be a read error. Because the CDR3 is missing its conserved closing phenylalanine or tryptophan, this is likely a read error. The V gene is TRBV7-9, the J gene TRBJ2-5; no definite D call. Looked up from germline, CDR1 is SEHNR and CDR2 is FQNEAQ (reference sequence). The CDR3 sequence is 11 residues long. The V gene lost 5 bases and the J gene lost 10 bases, with 11 bases spanning the gap. CDR3 residues: CASSATEDQYL. The CDR3 DNA sequence: TGTGCCAGCAGCGCAACTGAAGACCAGTACCTC.

This clonotype was observed many times. The genes are TRBV24-1 and TRBJ2-1, with D unresolved. There are 15 residues in the CDR3. Germline assignment: CDR1 KGHDR and CDR2 SFDVKD. Trimming left V 1 base short and J 0 bases short, with 6 bases between. The CDR3: CATSDLRGSYNEQFF. CDR3 nucleotide sequence: TGTGCCACCAGTGATTTACGCGGCTCCTACAATGAGCAGTTCTTC.

V and J are TRBV28 and TRBJ2-3, with 8 bases fitting TRBD1. The V gene's germline CDR1 is MDHEN and CDR2 SYDVKM. J was trimmed by 0 bases and V by 4 bases; bases with no gene match: 6. The CDR3 consists of 16 residues. The CDR3 loop reads CASSSPGQASTDTQYF. CDR3 bases: TGTGCCAGCAGTTCCCCGGGACAGGCAAGCACAGATACGCAGTATTTT.

This sequence joins TRBV9 and TRBJ2-7, with D maybe TRBD2 (6 bases). Trimming took 4 bases from V and 0 from J, leaving 11 bases between them. This CDR3 comprises 14 residues. CDR1 SGDLS and CDR2 YYNGEE come from the germline V gene. This CDR3 reads CASSMGGSSYEQYF. The DNA for the CDR3 is TGTGCCAGCAGCATGGGGGGTAGCTCCTACGAGCAGTACTTC.

The chain is built from TRBV20-1 and TRBJ2-3, with 13 bases lining up with TRBD2. Germline CDR1 DFQATT, CDR2 SNEGSKA (reference sequence). V was clipped by 6 bases and J by 2 bases; unmatched bases: 5. The CDR3 is made up of 15 amino acids. The CDR3 is CSAKTSGRTTDTQYF. CDR3 in DNA: TGCAGTGCGAAGACTAGCGGGAGGACCACAGATACGCAGTATTTT.

This clonotype was observed many times. J is TRBJ2-7 and V is TRBV12-3 or TRBV12-4, with 8 nucleotides matching TRBD2. The CDR3 spans 17 residues. V lost 5 bases, J lost 2 bases, and 14 bases stayed unmatched. For the CDR3, the DNA is TGTGCCAGCAGTCGACGGGTTAGCGGGGATTCGACCTACGAGCAGTACTTC. Amino acid sequence: CASSRRVSGDSTYEQYF.

On this clonotype: One end of the junction fails to match germline, which may point to a read error. J is TRBJ2-7 and V is TRBV5-1; 7 nucleotides line up with TRBD2. CDR3 size: 12 residues. Germline V gene lookup returns CDR1 SGHRS and CDR2 YFSETQ. The CDR3 nucleotides read TGCACCAGCAGAGCGGGATGGGACGAGCAGTACTTC. Translated, it gives CTSRAGWDEQYF.

This clonotype was seen repeatedly, ten times or more. This sequence joins TRBV24-1 and TRBJ1-1, with no clear D. V lost 7 bases and J 1 base, leaving 9 bases between the germline ends. Germline CDR1 KGHDR, CDR2 SFDVKD. This CDR3 contains 13 residues. The CDR3, as DNA: TGTGCCACCAGCACGGGAGAGAACACTGAAGCTTTCTTT. It translates to CATSTGENTEAFF.

Regarding this clonotype: This may be a read error: a much more frequent sequence differs by one nucleotide. The chain employs TRBV3-1 and TRBJ2-7; tentative D call: TRBD1 (5 bases). Per germline, CDR1 LGHDT and CDR2 YNNKEL (reference sequence). The CDR3 has 14 amino acids. CDR3 loop: CTSSQGDGSGEQYF. The CDR3 DNA sequence: TGTACCAGCAGCCAGGGCGACGGTTCGGGCGAGCAGTACTTC.

The rearrangement uses TRBV15 and TRBJ2-7; possibly TRBD2 for D (5 bases). CDR1 is LNHNV, CDR2 YYDKDF, per germline (reference sequence). This CDR3 is 15 amino acids long. V was pared by 3 bases and J by 1 base, with 13 bases between. The CDR3 nucleotides are TGTGCCACCAGCAGCTTAGCGAGTAATTCCTACGAGCAGTACTTC. Its protein product is CATSSLASNSYEQYF.

Many counts were recorded for this clonotype. The CDR3 is CASSVVEQYF. For the CDR3, the DNA is TGTGCCAGCAGTGTGGTCGAGCAGTACTTC. This sequence joins TRBV2 and TRBJ2-7; D ambiguous. The CDR3 consists of 10 residues. Germline V gene lookup returns CDR1 SNHLY and CDR2 FYNNEI. V lost 4 bases and J 6 bases, leaving 4 bases between the germline ends. The full variable domain, its missing parts supplied by reference TRBV2 and TRBJ2-7, is EPEVTQTPSHQVTQMGQEVILRCVPISNHLYFYWYRQILGQKVEFLVSFYNNEISEKSEIFDDQFSVERPDGSNFTLKIRSTKLEDSAMYFCASSVVEQYFGPGTRLTVT.

The CDR3, as DNA: TGTGCCAGCAGCCCCCGACTAGCGGGAGGGCCCCGCCCCTACAATGAGCAGTTCTTC. The encoded protein is CASSPRLAGGPRPYNEQFF. This rearrangement joins TRBV9 to TRBJ2-1; 14 positions agree with TRBD2. CDR1 and CDR2 from the germline V gene are SGDLS and YYNGEE. V shed 4 bases and J 2 bases; nucleotides not matched to a gene: 11. The CDR3 is 19 residues long.

This clonotype was observed at least ten times. The chain combines TRBV5-1 with TRBJ1-1, with 10 nucleotides matching TRBD1. Looked up from germline, CDR1 is SGHRS and CDR2 is YFSETQ. Losses at the gene ends were 0 bases for V and 12 bases for J; bases not matched to a gene: 5. CDR3 length: 13 amino acids. CDR3 sequence (DNA): TGCGCCAGCAGCTTGGGGGACAGGGGAGGGACTTTCTTT. Translation: CASSLGDRGGTFF.

The chain is built from TRBV11-2 and TRBJ2-7; D remains unclear. The germline V gene has CDR1 SGHAT and CDR2 FQNNGV. The CDR3 totals 14 residues. Trimming took off 5 bases at V and 0 bases at J, with 11 bases between the two ends. The CDR3 coding sequence is TGTGCCAGCAGCCAGTCAGTCAGCTCCTACGAGCAGTACTTC. This translates into CASSQSVSSYEQYF.

This chain links TRBV19 with TRBJ1-2; D may be TRBD1 (6 bases). This CDR3 is built from 18 residues. V was shortened by 2 bases and J by 2 bases, with 21 bases between the two germline ends. Germline CDR1 reads LNHDA; CDR2 reads SQIVND (reference sequence). CDR3 amino acids: CASSIRGNAGDSNYGYTF. The CDR3, as DNA: TGTGCCAGTAGTATAAGGGGGAATGCAGGGGATTCCAACTATGGCTACACCTTC.